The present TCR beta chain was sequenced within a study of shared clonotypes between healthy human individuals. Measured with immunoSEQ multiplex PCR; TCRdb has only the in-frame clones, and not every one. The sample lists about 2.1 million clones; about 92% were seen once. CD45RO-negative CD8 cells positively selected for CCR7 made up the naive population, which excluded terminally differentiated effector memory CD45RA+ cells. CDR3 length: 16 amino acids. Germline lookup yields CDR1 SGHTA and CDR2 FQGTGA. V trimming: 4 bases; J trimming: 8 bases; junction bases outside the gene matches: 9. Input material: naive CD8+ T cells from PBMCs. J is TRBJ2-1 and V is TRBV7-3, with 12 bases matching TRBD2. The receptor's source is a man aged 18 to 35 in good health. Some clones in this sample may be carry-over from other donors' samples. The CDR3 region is CASSSQWTSGVDEQFF. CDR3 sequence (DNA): TGTGCCAGCAGCTCCCAATGGACTAGCGGGGTCGATGAGCAGTTCTTC. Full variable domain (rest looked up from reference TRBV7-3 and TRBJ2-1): GAGVSQTPSNKVTEKGKYVELRCDPISGHTALYWYRQSLGQGPEFLIYFQGTGAADDSGLPNDRFFAVRPEGSVSTLKIQRTERGDSAVYLCASSSQWTSGVDEQFFGPGTRLTVL.